There are many counts of the clone carrying this TCR beta chain. Between the trimmed V and J ends, which lost 3 bases and 5 bases, there was a span of 14 bases. The CDR3 length is 16 residues. Per germline, CDR1 SGHVS and CDR2 FQNEAQ. The data are from a study of T cells in Graves' hyperthyroidism and ophthalmopathy. Amplified TCR beta CDR3 regions derived from RNA transcripts. With the HTBI primer set, the TCR CDR3 went through a first round of RT-PCR. TCRdb itself ran the multiplex PCR reads through MiXCR, one entry per CDR3 protein. The sample holds about 270,000 distinct CDR3 sequences, roughly 22% seen once.

The rearrangement joins TRBV7-8 to TRBJ1-6; D may be TRBD1 (5 bases). The sequenced sample was blood. The TCR comes from a woman in her thirties or forties with Graves' ophthalmopathy. CDR3 sequence reads: CASSFRPGRDNSPLHF. In DNA, the CDR3 is TGTGCCAGCAGCTTTCGACCGGGACGGGATAATTCACCCCTCCACTTT.